These 7 T cell receptor beta chains were sequenced from one sample in a study of cytomegalovirus exposure and HLA in healthy donors (dated by TCRdb to about 2017). Preparation of the library involved the immunoSEQ multiplex PCR assay. Here the immuneACCESS table is served through TCRdb, limited to in-frame sequences with V and J called. Missing clones are a known gap in these copies; in checked studies unresolved V genes cover under half, and the rest lacks a known reason. The sample table contains fewer than 200,000 clones; only one count was recorded for 85% to 90% of them. The ten largest make up roughly 6% of the sample. The sample consisted of PBMCs. The receptors come from a woman in her 30s in good health and CMV-seronegative.

The chain combines TRBV2 with TRBJ1-1; possible D gene TRBD1, 5 bases. Trimming removed 3 bases at V and 12 bases at J, with 17 bases between. CDR1 and CDR2 from the germline V gene are SNHLY and FYNNEI. The CDR3 covers 13 residues. This CDR3 reads CASSETPTGGPFF. CDR3 bases: TGTGCCAGCAGTGAGACCCCTACAGGAGGACCTTTCTTT. Variable domain in full (rest from reference TRBV2 and TRBJ1-1): EPEVTQTPSHQVTQMGQEVILRCVPISNHLYFYWYRQILGQKVEFLVSFYNNEISEKSEIFDDQFSVERPDGSNFTLKIRSTKLEDSAMYFCASSETPTGGPFFGQGTRLTVV.

Written as DNA, the CDR3 is TGCGCCAGCAGCCAAGAAGGAGCGGGGGTCACAGATACGCAGTATTTT. Residues: CASSQEGAGVTDTQYF. This rearrangement joins TRBV4-3 to TRBJ2-3; 8 positions match TRBD2. CDR1 LGHNA and CDR2 YSLEER come from the germline V gene. J lost 2 bases, V lost 0 bases, and 4 bases had no gene match. This CDR3 region has 16 residues.

V and J are TRBV28 and TRBJ2-5; 7 bases agree with TRBD2. Germline V gene lookup returns CDR1 MDHEN and CDR2 SYDVKM. The CDR3 length is 16 residues. V gave up 7 bases and J gave up 1 base; unmatched junction bases: 12. The CDR3 region has the DNA TGTGCCAGCAACAAACCCCCACTAGCGCTCCAAGAGACCCAGTACTTC. The encoded protein is CASNKPPLALQETQYF. The variable domain in full, completed from reference TRBV28 and TRBJ2-5, reads DVKVTQSSRYLVKRTGEKVFLECVQDMDHENMFWYRQDPGLGLRLIYFSYDVKMKEKGDIPEGYSVSREKKERFSLILESASTNQTSMYLCASNKPPLALQETQYFGPGTRLLVL.

The J gene is TRBJ2-2, the V gene TRBV12-5, with 8 nucleotides matching TRBD1. Germline V CDR1 and CDR2: LGHNT, FRNRAP. The CDR3 runs to 15 residues. Trimming removed 5 bases from V and 6 bases from J; junction bases left unmatched: 8. CDR3 sequence: CASGGQGRVPGELFF. In nucleotides, the CDR3 is TGTGCTAGTGGTGGACAGGGAAGGGTTCCCGGGGAGCTGTTTTTT.

This rearrangement joins TRBV5-1 to TRBJ2-4; D perhaps matches TRBD1 (6 bases). CDR1 and CDR2 from the germline V gene are SGHRS and YFSETQ. This CDR3 has 13 residues. V was cut by 5 bases and J by 4 bases, with 10 bases left in between. This CDR3 reads CASRDSVKNIQYF. CDR3 nucleotide sequence: TGCGCCAGCAGGGACAGCGTGAAAAACATTCAGTACTTC.

This clone showed up just once. The CDR3 loop is CASSSNREQYF. The CDR3 DNA is TGTGCCAGCAGCTCCAATCGGGAGCAGTACTTC. The gene calls are TRBV7-9 and TRBJ2-7; D not resolved. Between the trimmed V and J ends, which lost 4 bases and 7 bases, there was a span of 8 bases. CDR3 length equals 11 residues. Per germline, CDR1 SEHNR and CDR2 FQNEAQ (reference sequence).

This clone was counted a few times. The V gene is TRBV5-1, the J gene TRBJ2-7; possible D gene TRBD1, 5 bases. The CDR3 runs 14 residues. Trimming left V 2 bases short and J 5 bases short, with 14 bases between. Germline CDR1 is SGHRS and CDR2 is YFSETQ. The chain's CDR3 is CASSFGQGLNEQYF. CDR3 DNA sequence: TGCGCCAGCAGCTTCGGGCAGGGTCTGAACGAGCAGTACTTC.